This TCR beta chain is from a study of blood T cell repertoires in COVID-19. As for the study in general: Sites across the United States, Italy and Spain contributed samples from acute and convalescent COVID-19. PBMCs, B-cell-depleted T cells, or T cells provided the cDNA or gDNA that made up the material.

V dropped 3 bases and J dropped 3 bases, with 14 bases sitting between them. The CDR3 runs to 15 residues. CDR1 and CDR2 (germline): GTSNPN, SVGIG (reference sequence). TCRdb's table, derived via immunoSEQ multiplex PCR, lists solely in-frame clones and lacks some. The table has just over 150,000 clones, approximately 92% seen once. The origin of this receptor is a woman in her forties with acute or convalescent COVID-19. Sequencing was carried out using peripheral blood. V is TRBV30 and J is TRBJ1-4, with D hard to call. The DNA of the CDR3 is TGTGCCTGGAGGATCAACGGGTTGGCTAATGAAAAACTGTTTTTT. Protein sequence: CAWRINGLANEKLFF.